A single sample is the source of the 5 T cell receptor beta chains below, sequenced in a study of cytomegalovirus exposure and HLA in healthy donors. It was with 60 Vbeta and 13 Jbeta primers that the PCR ran. Here immunoSEQ multiplex PCR was the method, and the copy in TCRdb shows in-frame clones only, minus some. The data show around 150,000 clones, with about 75% seen just once and 7% to 9% held by the top ten. The specimen sequenced was PBMCs. These receptors were collected from a male donor in good health and CMV-seropositive.

The CDR3 nucleotides read TGTGCCAGCAGCCCCCTACACGGGGGCTACACCTTC. Its translation is CASSPLHGGYTF. The chain uses TRBV7-9 and TRBJ1-2; D gene unclear. CDR3 size: 12 residues. The germline V gene has CDR1 SEHNR and CDR2 FQNEAQ (reference sequence). Between the trimmed V and J ends, which lost 5 bases and 8 bases, there was a span of 12 bases.

V gene TRBV7-8 combines with J gene TRBJ2-2; the D gene is possibly TRBD2 (7 bases). V lost 5 bases and J 3 bases, leaving 16 bases between the germline ends. From germline, CDR1 is SGHVS and CDR2 FQNEAQ. This CDR3 has 16 residues. The CDR3 nucleotides are TGTGCCAGCAGCCAGCTGTGGGGGGGCTACACCGGGGAGCTGTTTTTT. This encodes CASSQLWGGYTGELFF.

J is TRBJ1-1 and V is TRBV5-1, with 7 bases that match TRBD1. The CDR3 totals 15 residues. J was trimmed by 1 base and V by 4 bases; bases with no gene match: 7. CDR1 and CDR2 from the germline V gene are SGHRS and YFSETQ. CDR3 bases: TGCGCCAGCAGCCGAACGGGACAGCAGAACACTGAAGCTTTCTTT. This encodes CASSRTGQQNTEAFF.

The genes are TRBV15 and TRBJ2-5; D might be TRBD2 (5 bases). Per germline, CDR1 LNHNV and CDR2 YYDKDF (reference sequence). This CDR3 contains 15 residues. V lost 0 bases, J lost 5 bases, and 13 bases lay in between. The CDR3 region has the DNA TGTGCCACCAGCAGAGATTCGAGGGTTCGGGAGACCCAGTACTTC. It codes for CATSRDSRVRETQYF.

V and J are TRBV10-2 and TRBJ2-3; 12 nucleotides match TRBD2. The CDR3 covers 18 residues. V lost 0 bases, J lost 5 bases, and 9 bases stayed unmatched. Germline lookup yields CDR1 WSHSY and CDR2 SAAADI. The CDR3 region is CASSESKSSGGAGDTQYF. CDR3 nucleotide sequence: TGCGCCAGCAGTGAGTCGAAATCTAGCGGGGGGGCAGGAGATACGCAGTATTTT.